One and the same sample provided the 4 T cell receptor beta chains below, sequenced in a study of control samples from healthy donors and cancer patients. Sequencing was performed with immunoSEQ multiplex PCR; in TCRdb, only in-frame clones are kept and a portion is missing. The repertoire holds 210,000 or so clones, with approximately 91% as singletons. Sample: blood. These receptors were taken from a young man in good health.

This chain links TRBV30 with TRBJ1-6, with TRBD1 identical over 9 bases. Germline V gene data show CDR1 as GTSNPN and CDR2 as SVGIG (reference sequence). This CDR3 is built from 14 residues. Losses at the gene ends were 3 bases for V and 9 bases for J; bases not matched to a gene: 6. CDR3 protein: CAWSATGGGSPLHF. In DNA form, the CDR3 reads TGTGCCTGGAGCGCAACAGGGGGCGGTTCACCCCTCCACTTT. Looking up the rest from reference TRBV30 and TRBJ1-6 gives the full variable domain: SQTIHQWPATLVQPVGSPLSLECTVEGTSNPNLYWYRQAAGRGLQLLFYSVGIGQISSEVPQNLSASRPQDRQFILSSKKLLLSDSGFYLCAWSATGGGSPLHFGNGTRLTVT.

The V call is TRBV4-1, the J call TRBJ1-1; 8 nucleotides line up with TRBD1. The CDR3 length is 17 residues. Germline values: CDR1 MGHRA, CDR2 YSYEKL. V lost 1 base to trimming and J lost 3 bases; unmatched junction nucleotides: 10. The CDR3 here is CASSQVGRGLWDTEAFF. Here the CDR3 DNA reads TGCGCCAGCAGCCAAGTGGGCAGGGGGCTCTGGGACACTGAAGCTTTCTTT.

The rearrangement joins TRBV7-2 to TRBJ1-2; 7 bases are shared with TRBD1. The CDR3 contains 15 residues. Looked up from germline, CDR1 is SGHTA and CDR2 is FQGNSA. The V segment lost 4 bases and the J segment 8 bases; nucleotides outside the gene matches: 13. CDR3 sequence: CASSSRRQGLRGYTF. Written as DNA, the CDR3 is TGTGCCAGCAGCTCCAGGAGACAGGGCCTACGGGGCTACACCTTC.

The gene calls are TRBV6-1 and TRBJ2-1; D uncertain. CDR1 MNHNS and CDR2 SASEGT come from the germline V gene. Trimming cost V 0 bases and J 5 bases, with 11 bases left between them. The CDR3 runs 15 residues. The CDR3 coding sequence is TGTGCCAGCAGTGAAGCGGTGAGATGGGACAATGAGCAGTTCTTC. Residues: CASSEAVRWDNEQFF.